This T cell receptor (beta chain) was observed in a study of blood T cell repertoires in COVID-19. On the study more broadly: Whether acute or convalescent, the COVID-19 samples came from the United States, Italy and Spain. PBMCs, B-cell-depleted T cells, or T cells provided the cDNA or gDNA that made up the material.

The CDR3 spans 14 residues. The V gene's germline CDR1 is PRHDT and CDR2 FYEKMQ (reference sequence). Trimming left V 1 base short and J 0 bases short, with 6 bases between. Methods used by the authors: Estimates of nucleated cell counts were drawn from the amplification of reference gene primers. Sequenced by immunoSEQ multiplex PCR; TCRdb stores in-frame clones only, minus some. That table is the source of V, J and clone size, and D and trimming were worked out from the DNA. The data contain about 200,000 clones, over 75% of them seen just once; the ten biggest clones take up roughly 3%. J is TRBJ1-2 and V is TRBV13, with unresolved D. The origin of this receptor is a man between 60 and 70 years old with acute or convalescent COVID-19. The sample was peripheral blood. The CDR3 reads CASSLATPNYGYTF. In nucleotides, the CDR3 is TGTGCCAGCAGCTTAGCGACTCCTAACTATGGCTACACCTTC.